The rows below give T cell receptor beta chains drawn from one sample of a study. A single record per CDR3 protein comes from TCRdb applying MiXCR to the 5' RACE reads. The data hold about 64,000 distinct CDR3 sequences, with about 22% observed a single time. Sequencing was carried out using memory CD4+ T cells sorted from a lymph node. The receptors derive from a female donor with breast cancer. Each CDR3 is given with its conserved first and last residue. D genes are given only for firm matches. Some rows mark clone size as missing; the rest say once, few, many or name a class of expanded clone.

j_call | clone_size | v_call | d_call | cdr3_nt | cdr3_aa
TRBJ1-2 | many | TRBV7-2 | NA | TGTGCCAGCAGCCAAGACACCTATGGCTACACCTTC | CASSQDTYGYTF
TRBJ1-5 | many | TRBV5-1 | NA | TGCGCCAGCAGCTCGCAACCGGACGGATTCAATCAGCCCCAGCATTTT | CASSSQPDGFNQPQHF
TRBJ1-2 | NA | TRBV28 | NA | TGTGCCAGCAGTTTAGCCTCCGACGGATATGGCTACACCTTC | CASSLASDGYGYTF
TRBJ1-5 | few | TRBV2 | NA | TGTGCCAGCAGTGAAGTGGACAGTTACCATCAGCCCCAGCATTTT | CASSEVDSYHQPQHF
TRBJ2-7 | many | TRBV9 | TRBD2 | TGTGCCAGCAGCGTAGGTCCTAGCGGGCTCGACGAGCAGTACTTC | CASSVGPSGLDEQYF
TRBJ2-6 | many | TRBV4-3 | NA | TGCGCCAGCAGCCAAGAGCATTTTGGCCCTGGGGCCAACGTCCTGACTTTC | CASSQEHFGPGANVLTF
TRBJ1-1 | NA | TRBV5-1 | NA | TGCGCCAGCAGCACCCCTGGGGGCATGGACACTGAAGCTTTCTTT | CASSTPGGMDTEAFF
TRBJ1-3 | many | TRBV7-9 | NA | TGTGCCAGCAGCCCTACAGGAGGTCTTGGAAACACCATATATTTT | CASSPTGGLGNTIYF
TRBJ2-2 | NA | TRBV28 | NA | TGTGCCAGCGGTGCTACGGGCCAGAACACCGGGGAGCTGTTTTTT | CASGATGQNTGELFF
TRBJ2-3 | NA | TRBV5-4 | TRBD2 | TGTGCCAGTGGACTAGCGGGAGTCAAGGATACGCAGTATTTT | CASGLAGVKDTQYF
TRBJ2-7 | few | TRBV6-2/TRBV6-3 | TRBD1 | TGTGCCAGCAGTTACTCCGGGACAGGGGTCCCTTACGAGCAGTACTTC | CASSYSGTGVPYEQYF
TRBJ2-7 | medium-sized | TRBV12-3/TRBV12-4 | TRBD1 | TGTGCCAGCAGTTCCGATAACCGGACAGGGATTAACGAGCAGTACTTC | CASSSDNRTGINEQYF
TRBJ2-2 | NA | TRBV10-3 | NA | TGTGCCATCAGTGCCAGGGGGGCCAACACCGGGGAGCTGTTGTTT | CAISARGANTGELLF
TRBJ2-7 | NA | TRBV7-9 | NA | TGTGCCAGCAGCTTTGTAGGGCCTTCGGAGCAGTACTTC | CASSFVGPSEQYF
TRBJ2-1 | medium-sized | TRBV5-1 | TRBD2 | TGCGCCAGCAGCTTTTCTGCGGGAGGGCATTCTGAGCAGTTCTTC | CASSFSAGGHSEQFF
TRBJ1-2 | few | TRBV20-1 | TRBD1 | TGCAGTGCTCCGGGACAGCCCTATGGCTACACCTTC | CSAPGQPYGYTF
TRBJ2-5 | few | TRBV4-2 | TRBD2 | TGTGCCAGCAGCCCCGTCCAGCGGGGGGAGACCCAGTACTTC | CASSPVQRGETQYF
TRBJ1-6 | few | TRBV9 | TRBD1 | TGTGCCAGCAGCGTAGGTGGGACAGGGCCTTCACCCCTCCACTTT | CASSVGGTGPSPLHF
TRBJ2-3 | few | TRBV5-5 | TRBD2 | TGTGCCAGCAGCTTGACTAGCGGGAGTCCAGATACGCAGTATTTT | CASSLTSGSPDTQYF
TRBJ2-2 | many | TRBV5-1 | TRBD2 | TGCGCCAGCAGCTTGGAACTAGCGGCGCCGAACACCGGGGAGCTGTTTTTT | CASSLELAAPNTGELFF
TRBJ2-1 | once | TRBV5-1 | NA | TGCGCCAGCAAGACTAGTGACTATTACAATGAGCAGTTCTTC | CASKTSDYYNEQFF
TRBJ2-3 | NA | TRBV4-1 | TRBD2 | TGCGCCAGCAGCCAAGATCAAGGCGGGAGCGGGGCAGATACGCAGTATTTT | CASSQDQGGSGADTQYF
TRBJ2-2 | few | TRBV7-9 | NA | TGTGCCAGCAGCTTAGTGGAAACCGGGGAGCTGTTTTTT | CASSLVETGELFF
TRBJ2-5 | NA | TRBV29-1 | NA | TGCAGCTCACGCCCGAATATAGACCAAGAGACCCAGTACTTC | CSSRPNIDQETQYF
TRBJ1-3 | NA | TRBV6-5 | TRBD1 | TGTGCCAGCACGGACAGGTCTCCCTCTGGAAACACCATATATTTT | CASTDRSPSGNTIYF
TRBJ2-1 | NA | TRBV19 | TRBD1 | TGTGCCAGTAGTATGCAGACAGGGGTTGGTGAGCAGTTCTTC | CASSMQTGVGEQFF
TRBJ1-5 | few | TRBV7-2 | TRBD1 | TGTGCCAGCAGCGGGACAGGCTACTATCAGCCCCAGCATTTT | CASSGTGYYQPQHF
TRBJ1-1 | few | TRBV20-1 | NA | TGCAGTGCTAGCATGAACACTGAAGCTTTCTTT | CSASMNTEAFF
TRBJ1-5 | medium-sized | TRBV15 | NA | TGTGCCACCAGCAGCGTCCTGAAGAGGCCCCAGCATTTT | CATSSVLKRPQHF
TRBJ2-7 | few | TRBV4-1 | NA | TGCGCCAGCAGCCCCGCCTCACCGGGGAACGAGCAGTACTTC | CASSPASPGNEQYF
TRBJ1-6 | many | TRBV7-9 | NA | TGTGCCAGCAGCCCCAGCGAGGGCTTTAATTCACCCCTCCACTTT | CASSPSEGFNSPLHF
TRBJ1-5 | NA | TRBV6-1 | NA | TGTGCCAGCAGGATCCAGTCCAATCAGCCCCAGCATTTT | CASRIQSNQPQHF
TRBJ1-4 | NA | TRBV6-5 | TRBD1 | TGTGCCAGCAGTCCCCGGGGACAGGGGGGGGAAAAACTGTTTTTT | CASSPRGQGGEKLFF
TRBJ2-1 | many | TRBV7-3 | TRBD1 | TGTGCCAGCAGCCCGACGGGGGGACAGGGGGACAATGAGCAGTTCTTC | CASSPTGGQGDNEQFF
TRBJ2-1 | NA | TRBV11-3 | NA | TGTGCCAGCAGCTTAGTACGGAATGAGCAGTTCTTC | CASSLVRNEQFF
TRBJ2-7 | NA | TRBV27 | TRBD1 | TGTGCCAGCAGTCGAAGACAGGGATTAGGCTACGAGCAGTACTTC | CASSRRQGLGYEQYF
TRBJ2-2 | NA | TRBV7-3 | NA | TGTGCCAGCAGCTTAGACCGCGGTGACACCGGGGAGCTGTTTTTT | CASSLDRGDTGELFF
TRBJ1-1 | many | TRBV7-3 | NA | TGTGCCAACTCCCAAGGGACAAAAAACACTGAAGCTTTCTTT | CANSQGTKNTEAFF
TRBJ2-2 | medium-sized | TRBV4-2 | NA | TGTGCCAGCAGCCAAGATCTCTCCAGGGGCCCGAACACCGGGGAGCTGTTTTTT | CASSQDLSRGPNTGELFF
TRBJ2-5 | many | TRBV6-5 | NA | TGTGCCAGCAGTTACATGTTGACAAAACAAGAGACCCAGTACTTC | CASSYMLTKQETQYF
TRBJ2-1 | NA | TRBV6-2/TRBV6-3 | TRBD2 | TGTGCCAGCAGAGCGGGAGGGCCGATTGAGCAGTTCTTC | CASRAGGPIEQFF